These 21 T cell receptor beta chains were sequenced from one sample in a study of beta chain features in type 1 diabetes. Expressed TCRB transcripts were sequenced, since all the RNA that had been isolated was reverse transcribed. Sequencing was performed with immunoSEQ multiplex PCR; in TCRdb, only in-frame clones are kept and a portion is missing. In the table there are approximately 300,000 clones, roughly 9.6% of which are singletons. The source material was naive CD4+ T cells from blood. The receptors come from a woman in her 30s in good health.

This clone was seen a handful of times. This chain connects TRBV30 to TRBJ2-7; 11 nucleotides line up with TRBD2. Per the germline V gene, CDR1 is GTSNPN and CDR2 is SVGIG (reference sequence). The CDR3 runs to 13 residues. V was pared by 4 bases and J by 7 bases, with 6 bases of the junction left unmatched. In nucleotides, the CDR3 is TGTGCCTGGAAGAGACTAGCGGGATCGGAGCAGTACTTC. This translates into CAWKRLAGSEQYF. Variable domain in full (rest from reference TRBV30 and TRBJ2-7): SQTIHQWPATLVQPVGSPLSLECTVEGTSNPNLYWYRQAAGRGLQLLFYSVGIGQISSEVPQNLSASRPQDRQFILSSKKLLLSDSGFYLCAWKRLAGSEQYFGPGTRLTVT.

This clone was counted between two and nine times. This rearrangement joins TRBV28 to TRBJ1-2; a weak D match, TRBD1 (6 bases). This CDR3 is built from 13 residues. CDR1 is MDHEN, CDR2 SYDVKM, per germline. V lost 5 bases to trimming and J lost 4 bases, with 11 bases between them. The CDR3 coding sequence is TGTGCCAGCAGTGAAGGGGACATCTATGGCTACACCTTC. This sequence encodes CASSEGDIYGYTF.

The rearrangement links TRBV28 to TRBJ1-1; no firm D call. CDR3 size: 14 residues. The V gene's germline CDR1 is MDHEN and CDR2 SYDVKM. Trimming left V 4 bases short and J 4 bases short, with 13 bases between. CDR3 sequence: CASSSRGLGTEAFF. The CDR3 DNA follows: TGTGCCAGCAGTTCAAGAGGGTTGGGCACTGAAGCTTTCTTT.

A few counts support this clone. The chain links TRBV5-4 to TRBJ2-5; the D gene is possibly TRBD1 (6 bases). The length of the CDR3 is 14 residues. The germline CDR1 and CDR2 sequences are SGHNT and YYREEE (reference sequence). With 4 bases removed from V and 4 bases from J, the gap between germline ends came to 14 bases. The CDR3 region is CASSRAEGGETQYF. DNA of the CDR3: TGTGCCAGCAGCCGAGCGGAAGGGGGAGAGACCCAGTACTTC.

The rearrangement uses TRBV4-2 and TRBJ2-1; no reliable D call. The CDR3 spans 17 residues. CDR1 and CDR2 (germline): LGHNA, YNFKEQ. Trimming took off 6 bases at V and 0 bases at J, with 18 bases between the two ends. The CDR3 reads CASSNPRIGSSYNEQFF. Written as DNA, the CDR3 is TGTGCCAGCAGTAACCCCCGAATTGGTAGCTCCTACAATGAGCAGTTCTTC.

The chain has TRBV6-1 and TRBJ2-5; 10 bases match TRBD1. Germline loops: CDR1 MNHNS, CDR2 SASEGT. CDR3 length equals 16 residues. The J segment lost 4 bases and the V segment lost 3 bases, leaving 8 bases of the junction unmatched. CDR3: CASSDRTGGVRETQYF. The CDR3 nucleotides read TGTGCCAGCAGTGACCGGACAGGGGGAGTGAGAGAGACCCAGTACTTC.

This rearrangement joins TRBV18 to TRBJ2-5, with D possibly being TRBD1 (6 bases). This CDR3 has 16 residues. Looked up from germline, CDR1 is KGHSH and CDR2 is LQKENI. The ends were cut back, 6 bases at V and 4 bases at J, with 21 bases in the middle. The CDR3 protein is CASSPVYRAGRETQYF. Here the CDR3 DNA reads TGTGCCAGCTCGCCTGTATACAGGGCCGGACGAGAGACCCAGTACTTC.

This clone has just a few counts. This chain's CDR3 is CASSSSGWSGNEQFF. The DNA for the CDR3 is TGTGCCAGCAGCTCTAGCGGGTGGTCGGGAAATGAGCAGTTCTTC. The chain carries TRBV2 and TRBJ2-1, with 8 bases aligning to TRBD2. Unmatched junction bases numbered 11, after V lost 6 bases and J lost 7 bases. CDR1 and CDR2 (germline): SNHLY, FYNNEI. The CDR3 sequence is 15 residues long.

V and J are TRBV29-1 and TRBJ2-7; possibly TRBD1 for D (6 bases). Per germline, CDR1 SQVTM and CDR2 ANQGSEA. V shed 5 bases and J shed 3 bases, with 20 bases lying between them. The CDR3 is 15 residues long. The CDR3 protein is CSVQTPDSHGYEQYF. CDR3 bases: TGCAGCGTTCAAACCCCGGACAGTCATGGCTACGAGCAGTACTTC.

This chain links TRBV14 with TRBJ2-7; D not resolved. Trimming shortened V by 0 bases and J by 4 bases, and 13 bases separated the two germline ends. CDR1 and CDR2 (germline): SGHDN, FVKESK. This CDR3 spans 15 amino acids. CDR3 nucleotides: TGTGCCAGCAGCCAAGATCTAAGCTCCGGTTACGAGCAGTACTTC. It yields the protein CASSQDLSSGYEQYF.

This clone turned up a few times. V and J are TRBV10-3 and TRBJ2-1, with D maybe TRBD2 (6 bases). Germline V gene data show CDR1 as ENHRY and CDR2 as SYGVKD. This CDR3 is 17 amino acids long. Trimming shortened V by 0 bases and J by 4 bases, and 16 bases separated the two germline ends. This CDR3 is CAISESGRGDLYNEQFF. The CDR3 bases are TGTGCCATCAGTGAGTCCGGGAGAGGGGACCTGTACAATGAGCAGTTCTTC.

This clone was seen a few times. This rearrangement joins TRBV5-4 to TRBJ2-7; TRBD2 agrees at 9 bases. Germline loops: CDR1 SGHNT, CDR2 YYREEE (reference sequence). J lost 2 bases, V lost 4 bases, and 4 bases had no gene match. The CDR3 sequence is 14 residues long. The CDR3 sequence is CASSTGTSPYEQYF. CDR3 nucleotide sequence: TGTGCCAGCAGCACGGGGACTAGCCCCTACGAGCAGTACTTC.

V usage is TRBV20-1 and J usage is TRBJ2-1; D possibly corresponds to TRBD2 (5 bases). V was shortened by 3 bases and J by 9 bases, with 6 bases between the two germline ends. This CDR3 region has 10 residues. The germline V gene encodes CDR1 DFQATT and CDR2 SNEGSKA (reference sequence). The CDR3 is CSASEGEQFF. The CDR3 nucleotides are TGCAGTGCTAGTGAGGGTGAGCAGTTCTTC.

The chain employs TRBV5-1 and TRBJ2-5; 8 bases agree with TRBD1. Trimming removed 4 bases from V and 5 bases from J; junction bases left unmatched: 7. CDR3 length: 14 residues. CDR1 is SGHRS, CDR2 YFSETQ, per germline. CDR3 sequence reads: CASSDGQGWETQYF. The DNA for the CDR3 is TGCGCCAGCAGCGACGGACAGGGCTGGGAGACCCAGTACTTC.

This clone has a handful of counts. The chain joins TRBV14 to TRBJ1-5; the D is unclear. Per germline, CDR1 SGHDN and CDR2 FVKESK. The V end lost 3 bases, the J end lost 7 bases, and 10 bases lay between the germline ends. This CDR3 comprises 13 residues. CDR3 amino acids: CASSQLAGQPQHF. The CDR3 nucleotides read TGTGCCAGCAGCCAGCTGGCGGGACAGCCCCAGCATTTT. The whole variable domain, remainder taken from reference TRBV14 and TRBJ1-5, is EAGVTQFPSHSVIEKGQTVTLRCDPISGHDNLYWYRRVMGKEIKFLLHFVKESKQDESGMPNNRFLAERTGGTYSTLKVQPAELEDSGVYFCASSQLAGQPQHFGDGTRLSIL.

This clone was found a few times. The V gene is TRBV5-1, the J gene TRBJ2-1; 8 nucleotides align to TRBD1. The CDR3 has 14 residues. The ends lost 0 bases at V and 6 bases at J; junction bases unmatched: 2. Germline loops: CDR1 SGHRS, CDR2 YFSETQ. The CDR3 bases are TGCGCCAGCAGCTTGGGGACAGGGCGCAATGAGCAGTTCTTC. Its translation: CASSLGTGRNEQFF.

This clone occurred a few times. V and J are TRBV23-1 and TRBJ1-5, with TRBD1 identical over 11 bases. TRBV23-1 carries the ORF label, with uncertain function. V shed 2 bases, J shed 7 bases, and the junction held 7 bases outside the gene matches. The CDR3 has 16 amino acids. The CDR3: CASSQLGQGANQPQHF. In DNA, the CDR3 is TGCGCCAGCAGTCAACTTGGACAGGGGGCGAACCAGCCCCAGCATTTT.

This chain uses TRBV6-6 with TRBJ2-2; TRBD2 matches at 11 bases. Looked up from germline, CDR1 is MNHNY and CDR2 is SVGAGI (reference sequence). V was pared by 6 bases and J by 2 bases, with 2 bases of the junction left unmatched. CDR3 size: 15 residues. The CDR3 DNA sequence: TGTGCCAGCAGACTAGCGGGAGAAAACACCGGGGAGCTGTTTTTT. The encoded protein is CASRLAGENTGELFF.

This clone occurred a few times. The chain combines TRBV28 with TRBJ2-5, with D perhaps TRBD2 (7 bases). Germline assignment: CDR1 MDHEN and CDR2 SYDVKM. The CDR3 spans 14 residues. V was pared by 6 bases and J by 2 bases, with 13 bases between. This chain's CDR3 is CASRGSGTQETQYF. DNA for the CDR3: TGTGCCAGCAGGGGGAGCGGGACACAAGAGACCCAGTACTTC.

This clone has a handful of counts. The chain recombines TRBV18 with TRBJ1-2; D perhaps matches TRBD1 (5 bases). The CDR3 has 17 amino acids. Germline loops: CDR1 KGHSH, CDR2 LQKENI. Deletions cut 2 bases from V and 2 bases from J, with 18 bases between. DNA of the CDR3: TGTGCCAGCTCACCAACTTCCGGACAAGGTGAAAACTATGGCTACACCTTC. This gives the protein CASSPTSGQGENYGYTF. Variable domain in full (rest from reference TRBV18 and TRBJ1-2): NAGVMQNPRHLVRRRGQEARLRCSPMKGHSHVYWYRQLPEEGLKFMVYLQKENIIDESGMPKERFSAEFPKEGPSILRIQQVVRGDSAAYFCASSPTSGQGENYGYTFGSGTRLTVV.

V gene TRBV10-3 combines with J gene TRBJ2-7, with TRBD1 identical over 11 bases. The CDR3 loop spans 14 amino acids. CDR1 and CDR2 (germline): ENHRY, SYGVKD. The junction had 6 bases not matched to a gene; V was cut back by 4 bases and J by 7 bases. The CDR3 reads CAISVGQGVLEQYF. CDR3 DNA: TGTGCCATCAGTGTGGGACAGGGGGTCCTTGAGCAGTACTTC.